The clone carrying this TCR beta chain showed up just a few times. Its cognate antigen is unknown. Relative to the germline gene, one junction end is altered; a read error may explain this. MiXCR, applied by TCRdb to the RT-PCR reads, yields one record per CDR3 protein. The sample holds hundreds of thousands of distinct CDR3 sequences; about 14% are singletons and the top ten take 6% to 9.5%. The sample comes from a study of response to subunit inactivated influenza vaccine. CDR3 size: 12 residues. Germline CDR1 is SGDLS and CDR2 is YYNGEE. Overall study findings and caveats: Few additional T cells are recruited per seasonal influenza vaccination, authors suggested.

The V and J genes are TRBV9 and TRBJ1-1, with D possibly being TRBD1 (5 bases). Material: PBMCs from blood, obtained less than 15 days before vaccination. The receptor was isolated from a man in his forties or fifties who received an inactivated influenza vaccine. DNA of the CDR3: TGCGATATTGGGGGTGCGAACACTGAAGCTTTCTTT. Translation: CDIGGANTEAFF.